This is a list of T cell receptor beta chains from one sample in a study of shared clonotypes between healthy human individuals. Data came from immunoSEQ multiplex PCR; TCRdb stores just in-frame clones and leaves some out. The table shows about 2.1 million clones, with just under 95% occurring only once. The sample was naive CD8+ T cells from PBMCs. All receptors derive from a man younger than 30 in good health. Some clones in this sample may be carry-over from other donors' samples. Each CDR3 is given with its conserved first and last residue. The D gene is left open where the match is weak. Not all rows give a size; the values are once, few, many and, for expanded clones, a class.

TRBV27	-	-	TRBJ2-3	15	CASLSFRASTDTQYF	TGTGCCAGCCTCAGCTTTCGGGCGAGCACAGATACGCAGTATTTT
TRBV6-4	-	TRBD2	TRBJ2-1	16	CASRAAAGAVINEQFF	TGTGCCAGCAGAGCCGCAGCGGGAGCAGTTATCAATGAGCAGTTCTTC
TRBV15	once	TRBD2	TRBJ2-7	15	CATMAGGPLSREQYF	TGTGCCACCATGGCGGGAGGGCCACTTTCGCGCGAGCAGTACTTC
TRBV9	-	-	TRBJ2-7	16	CASSSGRGQETYEQYF	TGTGCCAGCAGCTCAGGGAGAGGGCAAGAGACCTACGAGCAGTACTTC
TRBV9	-	-	TRBJ2-7	16	CASSVDWGVGGNEQYF	TGTGCCAGCAGCGTAGACTGGGGCGTGGGGGGTAACGAGCAGTACTTC
TRBV7-8	-	-	TRBJ1-5	14	CASSFDGYNQPQHF	TGTGCCAGCAGCTTCGACGGGTACAATCAGCCCCAGCATTTT
TRBV30	-	-	TRBJ2-7	12	CAWSALHRRQYF	TGTGCCTGGAGTGCTCTCCACCGTCGGCAGTACTTC
TRBV9	-	-	TRBJ2-7	15	CASSVAASATYEQYF	TGTGCCAGCAGCGTAGCGGCTAGCGCAACCTACGAGCAGTACTTC
TRBV27	-	-	TRBJ2-7	13	CASSASRYYEQYF	TGTGCCAGCAGTGCATCCAGGTATTACGAGCAGTACTTC
TRBV9	-	-	TRBJ2-1	15	CASSSPGGPYNEQFF	TGTGCCAGCAGCTCCCCTGGGGGCCCCTACAATGAGCAGTTCTTC
TRBV7-9	-	-	TRBJ1-4	15	CASSPNRQVDEKLFF	TGTGCCAGCAGCCCTAACAGACAGGTAGATGAAAAACTGTTTTTT
TRBV6-5	few	-	TRBJ2-2	16	CASSYSMGKNTGELFF	TGTGCCAGCAGTTACTCGATGGGGAAGAACACCGGGGAGCTGTTTTTT
TRBV4-2	-	-	TRBJ1-2	16	CASSQRGSLGPHGYTF	TGTGCCAGCAGCCAGAGGGGCTCCCTCGGGCCCCATGGCTACACCTTC
TRBV9	few	-	TRBJ2-7	13	CASSVGSSYEQYF	TGTGCCAGCAGCGTCGGCAGCTCCTACGAGCAGTACTTC
TRBV28	-	TRBD2	TRBJ2-5	15	CASSFGLAGEETQYF	TGTGCCAGCAGTTTCGGACTAGCGGGAGAAGAGACCCAGTACTTC
TRBV4-1	-	-	TRBJ2-5	13	CASARVGKETQYF	TGCGCCAGCGCCCGGGTGGGTAAAGAGACCCAGTACTTC
TRBV5-1	-	-	TRBJ2-2	15	CASSSNSLDTGELFF	TGCGCCAGCAGCTCCAACTCCTTGGATACCGGGGAGCTGTTTTTT
TRBV21-1	few	-	TRBJ1-1	14	CASSKAGQGREAFF	TGTGCCAGCAGCAAAGCAGGTCAGGGAAGGGAAGCTTTCTTT
TRBV15	-	-	TRBJ2-2	14	CATRERRNTGELFF	TGTGCCACCAGGGAACGCAGAAACACCGGGGAGCTGTTTTTT
TRBV13	-	-	TRBJ2-6	17	CASSLLDPAGGANVLTF	TGTGCCAGCAGCTTATTAGACCCCGCTGGGGGGGCCAACGTCCTGACTTTC
TRBV19	-	-	TRBJ1-1	19	CASSGGILTPGQPGTEAFF	TGTGCCAGTAGTGGTGGGATTCTCACACCGGGGCAGCCCGGCACTGAAGCTTTCTTT
TRBV4-3	-	TRBD1	TRBJ2-7	16	CASSQDTWTGAGEQYF	TGCGCCAGCAGCCAAGATACCTGGACAGGGGCGGGGGAGCAGTACTTC
TRBV7-9	-	TRBD2	TRBJ2-7	14	CASSRKMGGVEQYF	TGTGCCAGCAGCCGTAAAATGGGAGGGGTCGAGCAGTACTTC
TRBV11-2	-	TRBD1	TRBJ2-5	16	CASSLGTGDPQETQYF	TGTGCCAGCAGCTTAGGGACAGGGGACCCCCAAGAGACCCAGTACTTC
TRBV9	-	TRBD2	TRBJ2-7	15	CASSVAASGYYEQYF	TGTGCCAGCAGCGTGGCGGCTAGCGGATACTACGAGCAGTACTTC
TRBV4-3	-	-	TRBJ1-4	14	CASSPSLGGGGLFF	TGCGCCAGCAGCCCGTCTTTGGGTGGTGGAGGTCTGTTTTTT
TRBV28	-	TRBD1	TRBJ1-5	16	CASIPPRGLGNQPQHF	TGTGCCAGCATTCCCCCGAGGGGGCTGGGAAATCAGCCCCAGCATTTT
TRBV6-5	few	-	TRBJ1-4	13	CASSYSLGEKLFF	TGTGCCAGCAGTTACTCACTAGGTGAAAAACTGTTTTTT
TRBV27	-	-	TRBJ2-4	17	CASSFLPRGGYKNIQYF	TGTGCCAGCAGTTTTCTACCGAGGGGGGGATACAAAAACATTCAGTACTTC
TRBV4-1	-	-	TRBJ2-7	16	CASSLQFGTQGGEQYF	TGCGCCAGCAGCCTACAATTCGGGACGCAAGGCGGCGAGCAGTACTTC
TRBV7-8	-	TRBD2	TRBJ2-7	16	CASSHESGTDSYEQYF	TGTGCCAGCAGCCATGAAAGCGGGACTGACTCCTACGAGCAGTACTTC
TRBV19	-	-	TRBJ2-1	15	CASSIVRYSYNEQFF	TGTGCCAGTAGTATAGTCCGTTACTCATACAATGAGCAGTTCTTC
TRBV19	-	-	TRBJ2-7	13	CASSLDIRYEQYF	TGTGCCAGTAGCCTTGACATACGGTACGAGCAGTACTTC
TRBV5-4	-	-	TRBJ2-3	14	CALEDGESTDTQYF	TGTGCACTTGAGGACGGGGAGAGCACAGATACGCAGTATTTT
TRBV28	-	-	TRBJ2-7	14	CASSSYRDTYEQYF	TGTGCCAGCAGCTCATACCGGGATACCTACGAGCAGTACTTC
TRBV7-9	-	-	TRBJ2-1	12	CASSLVGHEQFF	TGTGCCAGCAGCCTAGTTGGGCATGAGCAGTTCTTC
TRBV4-2	-	-	TRBJ1-5	15	CASSYSDRGDQPQHF	TGTGCCAGCAGCTACTCGGACCGAGGCGATCAGCCCCAGCATTTT
TRBV11-2	-	TRBD2	TRBJ2-7	13	CASSLGRGYEQYF	TGTGCCAGCAGCCTCGGGAGGGGCTACGAGCAGTACTTC
TRBV27	-	TRBD2	TRBJ2-1	15	CASSLGTSGDNEQFF	TGTGCCAGCAGTTTAGGAACTAGCGGAGACAATGAGCAGTTCTTC
TRBV4-3	-	TRBD1	TRBJ1-2	15	CASSQVKGARGGYTF	TGCGCCAGCAGCCAAGTTAAGGGGGCGAGAGGGGGCTACACCTTC
TRBV9	once	-	TRBJ1-4	14	CASNTKGFGEKLFF	TGTGCCAGCAACACTAAAGGTTTTGGGGAAAAACTGTTTTTT
TRBV7-9	-	-	TRBJ2-1	15	CASSQIRGVVNEQFF	TGTGCCAGCAGCCAGATAAGGGGAGTCGTCAATGAGCAGTTCTTC
TRBV7-9	once	TRBD2	TRBJ2-4	19	CASSSRLAGGVSAKNIQYF	TGTGCCAGCAGCTCCCGACTAGCGGGAGGGGTTTCGGCCAAAAACATTCAGTACTTC
TRBV6-4	-	-	TRBJ2-5	13	CASSWGLQETQYF	TGTGCCAGCAGTTGGGGCCTACAAGAGACCCAGTACTTC